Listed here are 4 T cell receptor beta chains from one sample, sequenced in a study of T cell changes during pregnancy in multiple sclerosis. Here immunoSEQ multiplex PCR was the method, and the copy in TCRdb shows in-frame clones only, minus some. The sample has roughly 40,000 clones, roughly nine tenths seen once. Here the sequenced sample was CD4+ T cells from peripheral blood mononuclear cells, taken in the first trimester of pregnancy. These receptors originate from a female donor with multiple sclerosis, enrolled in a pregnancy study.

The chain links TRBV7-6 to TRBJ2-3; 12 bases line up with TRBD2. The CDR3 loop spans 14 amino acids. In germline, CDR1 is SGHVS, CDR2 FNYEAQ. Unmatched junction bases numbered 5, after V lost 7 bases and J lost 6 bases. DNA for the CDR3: TGTGCCAGCACCAGACTAGCGGGAGCTGATACGCAGTATTTT. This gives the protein CASTRLAGADTQYF.

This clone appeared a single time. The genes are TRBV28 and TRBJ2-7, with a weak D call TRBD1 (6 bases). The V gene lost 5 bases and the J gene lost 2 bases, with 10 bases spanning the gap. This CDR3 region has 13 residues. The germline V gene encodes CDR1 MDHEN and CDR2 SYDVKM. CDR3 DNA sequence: TGTGCCAGCAGTCGACAGGCCCCCTACGAGCAGTACTTC. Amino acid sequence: CASSRQAPYEQYF.

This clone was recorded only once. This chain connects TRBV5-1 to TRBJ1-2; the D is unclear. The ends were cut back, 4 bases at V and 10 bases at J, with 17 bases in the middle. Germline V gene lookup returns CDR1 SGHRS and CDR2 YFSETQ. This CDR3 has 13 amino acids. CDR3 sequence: CASSLGLSSDYTF. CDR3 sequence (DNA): TGCGCCAGCAGCCTCGGACTCAGCAGTGACTACACCTTC.

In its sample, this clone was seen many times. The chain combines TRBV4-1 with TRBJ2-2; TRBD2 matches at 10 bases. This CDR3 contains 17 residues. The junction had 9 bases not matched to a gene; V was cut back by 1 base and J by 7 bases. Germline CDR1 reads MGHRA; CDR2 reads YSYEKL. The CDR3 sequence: CASSQVDLGLAYGELFF. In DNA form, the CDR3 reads TGCGCCAGCAGCCAAGTGGACTTGGGACTAGCGTACGGGGAGCTGTTTTTT.